Following are 12 T cell receptor beta chains from one sample sequenced in a study of shared clonotypes between healthy human individuals. Only in-frame clones appear in the TCRdb table, and some are missing; sequencing was by immunoSEQ multiplex PCR. This sample has 2,500,000 or so clones, with roughly 93% found just once. Specimen: naive CD4+ T cells from PBMCs. Described subset: CD45RA+ positively selected. The receptors stem from a man between 18 and 35 years old in good health. Some clones in this sample may be carry-over from other donors' samples.

This chain links TRBV18 with TRBJ1-1; a weak D match, TRBD1 (6 bases). CDR3 length equals 15 residues. CDR1 and CDR2 from the germline V gene are KGHSH and LQKENI. Deletions cut 3 bases from V and 2 bases from J, with 13 bases between. CDR3 coding DNA: TGTGCCAGCTCACCGGGACACCAACCCAACACTGAAGCTTTCTTT. It codes for CASSPGHQPNTEAFF.

The chain is built from TRBV27 and TRBJ1-1; no definite D call. The CDR3 is 13 residues long. The V and J ends lost 3 bases and 6 bases respectively, with 11 bases between them. From germline, CDR1 is MNHEY and CDR2 SMNVEV (reference sequence). CDR3 coding DNA: TGTGCCAGCAGTTTGGAGGGAAACGCTGAAGCTTTCTTT. This translates into CASSLEGNAEAFF.

V and J are TRBV7-2 and TRBJ2-5, with 7 bases that match TRBD2. The V gene's germline CDR1 is SGHTA and CDR2 FQGNSA. The trim removed 5 bases at V and 5 bases at J, leaving 14 bases unmatched. This CDR3 contains 16 residues. The CDR3 reads CASSPPAGGGVETQYF. CDR3 in DNA: TGTGCCAGCAGCCCACCGGCGGGTGGGGGGGTCGAGACCCAGTACTTC.

The V and J genes are TRBV2 and TRBJ2-7; the D gene is possibly TRBD1 (5 bases). This CDR3 is built from 14 residues. Trimming stripped 8 bases from V and 2 bases from J, with 16 bases between. Germline CDR1 reads SNHLY; CDR2 reads FYNNEI. The CDR3 DNA reads as TGTGCCAGCGGTCCAAGGACAATTACCTACGAGCAGTACTTC. Protein product: CASGPRTITYEQYF.

This clone was recorded only once. This sequence joins TRBV10-3 and TRBJ2-2, with a weak D call TRBD2 (5 bases). CDR3 length equals 14 residues. Germline CDR1 ENHRY, CDR2 SYGVKD. Between the trimmed V and J ends, which lost 10 bases and 12 bases, there was a span of 24 bases. DNA of the CDR3: TGTGCCACCTCAGGAGGAAATGCAGGAGAGAAGCTGTTTTTT. As protein: CATSGGNAGEKLFF.

The chain has TRBV5-8 and TRBJ2-7, with D tentatively TRBD2 (6 bases). CDR3 size: 14 residues. Trimming stripped 0 bases from V and 5 bases from J, with 12 bases between. Germline lookup yields CDR1 SGHTS and CDR2 YDEGEE. The CDR3 here is CASSLGLEDHEQYF. CDR3 sequence (DNA): TGTGCCAGCAGCTTGGGACTAGAGGACCACGAGCAGTACTTC.

This rearrangement joins TRBV5-1 to TRBJ2-2, with 8 bases aligning to TRBD1. V lost 3 bases, J lost 1 base, and 5 bases stayed unmatched. Looked up from germline, CDR1 is SGHRS and CDR2 is YFSETQ. The CDR3 is made up of 16 amino acids. CDR3 loop: CASSWTGRGNTGELFF. CDR3 coding DNA: TGCGCCAGCAGCTGGACAGGGAGAGGGAACACCGGGGAGCTGTTTTTT. The full variable domain, its missing parts supplied by reference TRBV5-1 and TRBJ2-2, is KAGVTQTPRYLIKTRGQQVTLSCSPISGHRSVSWYQQTPGQGLQFLFEYFSETQRNKGNFPGRFSGRQFSNSRSEMNVSTLELGDSALYLCASSWTGRGNTGELFFGEGSRLTVL.

This clone was seen just once. The chain links TRBV7-3 to TRBJ2-2; D not certain. Germline values: CDR1 SGHTA, CDR2 FQGTGA. This CDR3 region has 12 residues. V lost 3 bases and J lost 5, with 4 bases in between. CDR3: CASSFWTGELFF. The CDR3 DNA sequence: TGTGCCAGCAGCTTTTGGACCGGGGAGCTGTTTTTT.

The chain has TRBV7-2 and TRBJ2-3, with TRBD2 matching over 8 bases. The CDR3 has 16 residues. From germline, CDR1 is SGHTA and CDR2 FQGNSA. V lost 5 bases, J lost 2 bases, and 9 bases stayed unmatched. DNA for the CDR3: TGTGCCAGCAGCCCAGTAGCGGGAATCCCCACAGATACGCAGTATTTT. This sequence encodes CASSPVAGIPTDTQYF. Using reference TRBV7-2 and TRBJ2-3 for the parts outside the CDR3, the full variable domain is GAGVSQSPSNKVTEKGKDVELRCDPISGHTALYWYRQSLGQGLEFLIYFQGNSAPDKSGLPSDRFSAERTGGSVSTLTIQRTQQEDSAVYLCASSPVAGIPTDTQYFGPGTRLTVL.

This clone was counted only a few times. The chain carries TRBV29-1 and TRBJ2-7, with TRBD1 matching over 8 bases. V lost 6 bases, J lost 5 bases, and 6 bases stayed unmatched. Germline-derived CDR1 and CDR2 are SQVTM and ANQGSEA. CDR3 length: 12 residues. CDR3 coding DNA: TGCAGCGTACTGACAGGGGTCGACGAGCAGTACTTC. Translation: CSVLTGVDEQYF.

The CDR3 DNA reads as TGTGCCAGCAGTGGGGATCGGGGCACCTCCTCTGGAAACACCATATATTTT. This translates into CASSGDRGTSSGNTIYF. The gene calls are TRBV2 and TRBJ1-3, with D possibly being TRBD1 (5 bases). Trimming pared 4 bases from V and 0 bases from J, leaving 16 bases between. This CDR3 comprises 17 residues. Germline V gene data show CDR1 as SNHLY and CDR2 as FYNNEI.

The chain carries TRBV7-2 and TRBJ2-1; weak D call: TRBD2 (5 bases). Germline CDR1 and CDR2: SGHTA and FQGNSA. There are 15 residues in the CDR3. Trimming cost V 2 bases and J 4 bases, with 12 bases left between them. In nucleotides, the CDR3 is TGTGCCAGCAGCTTATTGCCTAGCAGTTACAATGAGCAGTTCTTC. It translates to CASSLLPSSYNEQFF.